This TCR beta chain comes out of a study of T cells in pancreatic ductal adenocarcinoma. Study results and caveats: The resected cohort was biased toward the minority with early-stage disease. Comparisons of tumor and blood clonality may show falsely lower tumor diversity. Unique clonotypes were around 8-fold more numerous in blood than in tumor. Tumor and blood clonality did not differ significantly, about 0.11 versus 0.072.

A note on this clone: Its matching antigen is unknown.

The table came from immunoSEQ multiplex PCR; TCRdb's copy has only in-frame clones and leaves some out. The sample records about 97,000 clones, nearly 95% being singletons. Selected pancreatic ductal adenocarcinoma patients had undergone surgery without neoadjuvant therapy. With V trimmed by 6 bases and J by 1 base, 11 bases remained unmatched. Germline V lookup: CDR1 LNHDA, CDR2 SQIVND (reference sequence). This CDR3 is built from 16 residues. Source material: PBMCs. The rearrangement joins TRBV19 to TRBJ2-5, with 7 positions matching TRBD1. The sequence came from a human donor with pancreatic ductal adenocarcinoma. The CDR3 nucleotides are TGTGCCAGTAGCACCGTTGCTGGGACAGTCCAAGAGACCCAGTACTTC. Amino acids: CASSTVAGTVQETQYF.